The rows below give T cell receptor beta chains drawn from one sample of a study of blood T cell repertoires in COVID-19. Sequencing used immunoSEQ multiplex PCR; TCRdb keeps in-frame clones, though not all of them. The data contain 40,000 to 50,000 clones, around nine tenths of them singletons. The sample consisted of peripheral blood. Receptors were obtained from a man aged 65-85 years with acute or convalescent COVID-19. CDR3s include the opening cysteine and the closing phenylalanine or tryptophan. A D gene is named only where the DNA matches it firmly. Clone size is stated in some rows and not others, as once, few, many or a class when expanded.

size,D,J,V,CDR3,DNA
NA,NA,TRBJ1-6,TRBV6-4,CASHLAQGYNSPLHF,TGTGCCAGTCACCTGGCACAGGGCTATAATTCACCCCTCCACTTT
NA,NA,TRBJ1-5,TRBV19,CASSIESNQPQHF,TGTGCCAGTAGTATCGAGAGCAATCAGCCCCAGCATTTT
NA,NA,TRBJ1-1,TRBV6-2/TRBV6-3,CASSRQGTEAFF,TGTGCCAGCAGTAGGCAGGGTACTGAAGCTTTCTTT
NA,TRBD2,TRBJ2-1,TRBV29-1,CSPLRASGGAYNEQFF,TGCAGCCCATTGAGGGCTAGCGGGGGGGCCTACAATGAGCAGTTCTTC
NA,TRBD1,TRBJ1-2,TRBV10-3,CAIAGTGEGYTF,TGTGCCATCGCTGGGACAGGGGAAGGCTACACCTTC
NA,TRBD1,TRBJ2-7,TRBV24-1,CATSDPKTGDVYEQYF,TGTGCCACCAGTGATCCTAAGACAGGGGATGTCTACGAGCAGTACTTC
NA,NA,TRBJ1-5,TRBV19,CATGDYQPQHF,TGCGCGACAGGAGACTATCAGCCCCAGCATTTT
NA,NA,TRBJ1-5,TRBV6-2/TRBV6-3,CASSYSLYSTGLNSNQPQHF,TGTGCCAGCAGTTACTCGCTTTACAGTACAGGATTAAATAGCAATCAGCCCCAGCATTTT
NA,TRBD1,TRBJ1-2,TRBV2,CASSEARDRGHGYTF,TGTGCCAGCAGTGAAGCGAGGGACAGGGGGCATGGCTACACCTTC
NA,TRBD1,TRBJ1-2,TRBV5-4,CASSLVQGGPNYGYTF,TGTGCCAGCAGCTTGGTGCAAGGGGGCCCGAACTATGGCTACACCTTC
once,TRBD1,TRBJ2-3,TRBV4-1,CASSQGGTDTDTQYF,TGCGCCAGCAGCCAAGGAGGGACAGACACAGATACGCAGTATTTT
NA,NA,TRBJ1-6,TRBV30,CAITTYNSPLHF,TGTGCTATTACAACCTATAATTCACCCCTCCACTTT
NA,NA,TRBJ2-3,TRBV2,CASMTRQTQYF,TGTGCCAGCATGACGAGACAGACGCAGTATTTT
NA,TRBD1,TRBJ1-3,TRBV7-2,CASRFGTDSGNTIYF,TGTGCCAGCAGATTCGGGACAGACTCTGGAAACACCATATATTTT
NA,TRBD1,TRBJ1-1,TRBV19,CASRKTGGTEAFF,TGTGCCAGTAGAAAAACAGGGGGCACTGAAGCTTTCTTT
NA,NA,TRBJ2-5,TRBV2,CASLRGMYQETQYF,TGTGCCAGCTTGAGAGGGATGTACCAAGAGACCCAGTACTTC
once,NA,TRBJ2-7,TRBV6-2/TRBV6-3,CASSSYYEQYF,TGTGCCAGCAGCTCTTACTACGAGCAGTACTTC
NA,TRBD1,TRBJ1-5,TRBV2,CASSGDRYSNQPQHF,TGTGCCAGCAGTGGGGACAGATATAGCAATCAGCCCCAGCATTTT
NA,NA,TRBJ2-1,TRBV4-1,CASSQVAGRQFF,TGCGCCAGCAGCCAAGTTGCCGGGAGGCAGTTCTTC
NA,NA,TRBJ1-2,TRBV7-9,CASSLVSGPGYYGYTF,TGTGCCAGCAGCTTAGTTTCAGGCCCCGGCTACTATGGCTACACCTTC
NA,TRBD1,TRBJ2-2,TRBV7-3,CASSLTSGTGFLGELFF,TGTGCCAGCAGCTTAACGTCCGGGACAGGGTTCCTCGGGGAGCTGTTTTTT
NA,NA,TRBJ1-5,TRBV19,CASSITDGEGPQHF,TGTGCCAGTAGTATAACAGATGGCGAAGGGCCCCAGCATTTT
NA,NA,TRBJ1-6,TRBV19,CATMDSYNSPLHF,TGTGCCACCATGGACAGCTATAATTCACCCCTCCACTTT
NA,NA,TRBJ1-6,TRBV11-2,CASSYWTENNSPLHF,TGTGCCAGCAGCTACTGGACAGAGAATAATTCACCCCTCCACTTT
few,NA,TRBJ1-4,TRBV24-1,CATSYWRGRFEKLFF,TGTGCCACCAGTTACTGGAGGGGAAGGTTTGAAAAACTGTTTTTT
NA,TRBD1,TRBJ2-2,TRBV20-1,CSATEGAPGELFF,TGCAGTGCTACTGAGGGGGCTCCCGGGGAGCTGTTTTTT
NA,TRBD1,TRBJ1-6,TRBV5-5,CASSWVTGDRAPLHF,TGTGCCAGCAGCTGGGTTACAGGGGATAGGGCACCCCTCCACTTT
NA,NA,TRBJ1-6,TRBV5-6,CASSLGSSYNSPLHF,TGTGCCAGCAGCTTGGGGAGCTCCTATAATTCACCCCTCCACTTT
NA,NA,TRBJ1-1,TRBV6-5,CASSYSRRSEAFF,TGTGCCAGCAGTTACTCTCGGCGGAGTGAAGCTTTCTTT
NA,NA,TRBJ1-2,TRBV2,CASRADRDYGYTF,TGTGCCAGCAGGGCAGACAGAGACTATGGCTACACCTTC
NA,NA,TRBJ1-2,TRBV27,CASSFDSNYGYTF,TGTGCCAGCAGTTTTGACAGTAACTATGGCTACACCTTC
NA,NA,TRBJ2-5,TRBV7-2,CASSFDRQETQYF,TGTGCCAGCAGCTTTGACAGGCAAGAGACCCAGTACTTC
NA,TRBD1,TRBJ1-2,TRBV6-5,CASSSPDRRDYGYTF,TGTGCCAGCAGTTCCCCGGACAGGAGGGACTATGGCTACACCTTC
NA,TRBD1,TRBJ1-6,TRBV7-9,CASSLGTGGINSPLHF,TGTGCCAGCAGCTTAGGGACAGGGGGGATCAATTCACCCCTCCACTTT
NA,TRBD1,TRBJ1-1,TRBV9,CASSPSIQGGEAFF,TGTGCCAGCAGCCCATCGATCCAGGGGGGTGAAGCTTTCTTT
NA,TRBD2,TRBJ2-2,TRBV27,CASSFRLAGVANTGELFF,TGTGCCAGCAGTTTCAGACTAGCGGGGGTCGCGAACACCGGGGAGCTGTTTTTT
NA,TRBD1,TRBJ1-6,TRBV10-3,CAISVRQGVDNSPLHF,TGTGCCATCAGTGTAAGGCAGGGGGTCGATAATTCACCCCTCCACTTT